This TCR beta chain was sequenced during a study of cytomegalovirus exposure and HLA in healthy donors. Study-wide findings and caveats: The finding came from a later analysis; first-cohort TCR clusters tended to co-occur in the 130 or so validation repertoires. According to the study, 180 or so TCR beta chains were cytomegalovirus-associated.

Libraries were prepared by immunoSEQ multiplex PCR; TCRdb keeps only in-frame clonotypes and omits some of them. The sample has 140,000 or so clones, more than 85% seen once; the top ten hold 0.6% to 0.8%. V dropped 1 base and J dropped 1 base, with 8 bases sitting between them. CDR1 SGHDT and CDR2 YYEEEE come from the germline V gene. This CDR3 region has 14 residues. Comments on this clone: The antigen remains undetermined.

The gene calls are TRBV5-6 and TRBJ1-1; no clear D gene. The sequence was collected from a young man in good health and CMV-seronegative. The sample was PBMCs. In DNA, the CDR3 is TGTGCCAGCAGCTTGTGGCAGCGGAACACTGAAGCTTTCTTT. Translated, it gives CASSLWQRNTEAFF. Supplemented by reference TRBV5-6 and TRBJ1-1, the full variable domain reads DAGVTQSPTHLIKTRGQQVTLRCSPKSGHDTVSWYQQALGQGPQFIFQYYEEEERQRGNFPDRFSGHQFPNYSSELNVNALLLGDSALYLCASSLWQRNTEAFFGQGTRLTVV.